These 5 T cell receptor beta chains were all obtained from the same sample, sequenced in a study of blood T cell repertoires in COVID-19 (dated by TCRdb to 2018 to 2020). Library preparation was by the immunoSEQ multiplex PCR assay. TCRdb obtained this table from immuneACCESS and retained in-frame rearrangements with V and J assigned. These tables miss some clones; where compared with another copy, unresolved V genes account for less than half of the shortfall, and the remainder is unexplained. Here the sample has approximately 25,000 clones; about 91% occur a single time. Jointly, the top ten make up around 16% of the sample. Input material: peripheral blood. The origin of the receptors is a human donor with active COVID-19. The donor label of this sample is uncertain.

The chain couples TRBV5-1 to TRBJ2-5; no clear D gene. Germline V gene sequence: CDR1 SGHRS, CDR2 YFSETQ. The CDR3 covers 13 residues. The V gene lost 2 bases and the J gene lost 2 bases, with 7 bases spanning the gap. The CDR3 spells CASSLISQETQYF. Written as DNA, the CDR3 is TGCGCCAGCAGCTTAATCAGTCAAGAGACCCAGTACTTC. The variable domain in full, completed from reference TRBV5-1 and TRBJ2-5, reads KAGVTQTPRYLIKTRGQQVTLSCSPISGHRSVSWYQQTPGQGLQFLFEYFSETQRNKGNFPGRFSGRQFSNSRSEMNVSTLELGDSALYLCASSLISQETQYFGPGTRLLVL.

The chain couples TRBV2 to TRBJ2-7; 8 nucleotides agree with TRBD2. The V and J ends lost 6 bases and 6 bases, in that order; junction bases with no gene match: 13. Germline V gene lookup returns CDR1 SNHLY and CDR2 FYNNEI. The CDR3 has 15 amino acids. This chain's CDR3 is CASRGIAGPAGEQYF. The CDR3, as DNA: TGTGCCAGCAGGGGAATAGCGGGGCCTGCCGGCGAGCAGTACTTC. Filled out from reference TRBV2 and TRBJ2-7, the complete variable domain reads EPEVTQTPSHQVTQMGQEVILRCVPISNHLYFYWYRQILGQKVEFLVSFYNNEISEKSEIFDDQFSVERPDGSNFTLKIRSTKLEDSAMYFCASRGIAGPAGEQYFGPGTRLTVT.

The chain is built from TRBV4-3 and TRBJ2-3, with 7 bases fitting TRBD1. Germline CDR1 LGHNA, CDR2 YSLEER. The CDR3 spans 14 residues. Unmatched junction bases numbered 4, after V lost 1 base and J lost 6 bases. This CDR3 is CASSQVADRDTQYF. DNA for the CDR3: TGCGCCAGCAGCCAAGTGGCGGACAGGGATACGCAGTATTTT.

The rearrangement uses TRBV9 and TRBJ1-2; D is undetermined. The CDR3 covers 10 residues. The germline CDR1 and CDR2 sequences are SGDLS and YYNGEE. Trimming shortened V by 6 bases and J by 6 bases, and 6 bases separated the two germline ends. The CDR3 spells CASTGDGYTF. The CDR3 DNA sequence: TGTGCCAGCACCGGGGATGGCTACACCTTC.

The rearrangement uses TRBV5-5 and TRBJ1-2; 7 bases are shared with TRBD1. J was trimmed by 5 bases and V by 2 bases; bases with no gene match: 3. CDR3 length: 13 residues. CDR1 and CDR2 from the germline V gene are SGHKS and YYEKEE (reference sequence). The CDR3 region is CASSLNRGYGYTF. In DNA, the CDR3 is TGTGCCAGCAGCTTAAACAGGGGTTATGGCTACACCTTC.